The 26 T cell receptor beta chains in this list originate from one sample, sequenced in a study of T cells after yellow fever vaccination. TCRdb reprocessed the 5' RACE reads with MiXCR, giving one entry per CDR3 protein. The sample gives tens of thousands of distinct CDR3 sequences, over 7.5% of which show up once; roughly 41% is in the top ten. The sequencing used CD8+ T cells sorted from PBMCs, collected on the day of the yellow fever booster vaccination. These receptors were taken from a man aged 30-40 years who received the YFV17D yellow fever vaccine.

The rearrangement links TRBV9 to TRBJ2-7; 9 bases agree with TRBD2. Trimming removed 4 bases from V and 3 bases from J; junction bases left unmatched: 8. Germline assignment: CDR1 SGDLS and CDR2 YYNGEE. This CDR3 spans 15 amino acids. The CDR3 DNA reads TGTGCCAGCAGCCCCAGTTCTAGCGGGATCTACGAGCAGTACTTC. Its translation: CASSPSSSGIYEQYF.

The chain recombines TRBV19 with TRBJ2-3; TRBD1 agrees at 7 bases. Germline values: CDR1 LNHDA, CDR2 SQIVND (reference sequence). V trimming: 7 bases; J trimming: 7 bases; junction bases outside the gene matches: 11. The CDR3 has 14 residues. The CDR3 spells CASKGAKDPHTQYF. CDR3 in DNA: TGTGCCAGTAAGGGGGCTAAAGATCCCCATACGCAGTATTTT.

In its sample, this clonotype was seen a few times. The rearrangement uses TRBV5-1 and TRBJ2-7; the D call may be TRBD1 or TRBD2 (6 bases each). The CDR3 contains 20 residues. The germline V gene encodes CDR1 SGHRS and CDR2 YFSETQ. Deletions cut 1 base from V and 0 bases from J, with 26 bases between. The DNA for the CDR3 is TGCGCCAGCAGCTTGTGGGGGGCTAGCGTCTACAATGAGGGCTCCTACGAGCAGTACTTC. Amino acid sequence: CASSLWGASVYNEGSYEQYF.

This clonotype was seen a few times. This sequence joins TRBV29-1 and TRBJ2-7; 10 bases are a match to TRBD2. This CDR3 spans 14 amino acids. Germline V gene data show CDR1 as SQVTM and CDR2 as ANQGSEA. Trimming took 4 bases from V and 2 from J; bases not matched to a gene: 5. The CDR3 DNA reads as TGCAGCGTTGTTAGCGGGAGGAACACCTACGAGCAGTACTTC. Amino acid sequence: CSVVSGRNTYEQYF.

In its sample, this clonotype was seen a few times. V is TRBV19 and J is TRBJ2-1; tentatively, D is TRBD1 (5 bases). The CDR3 is made up of 15 amino acids. V was shortened by 2 bases and J by 8 bases, with 16 bases between the two germline ends. CDR1 and CDR2 from the germline V gene are LNHDA and SQIVND (reference sequence). CDR3: CASSIWAGFRHEQFF. DNA for the CDR3: TGTGCCAGTAGTATATGGGCAGGGTTCCGACATGAGCAGTTCTTC.

The rearrangement uses TRBV27 and TRBJ1-5; 8 bases line up with TRBD1. CDR3 length: 15 residues. V was clipped by 6 bases and J by 8 bases; unmatched bases: 12. Germline assignment: CDR1 MNHEY and CDR2 SMNVEV (reference sequence). Written as DNA, the CDR3 is TGTGCCAGCAGAGGGGCCGGGACAGGACGGGAGCCCCAGCATTTT. It codes for CASRGAGTGREPQHF.

This clonotype has just a few counts. The missing conserved phenylalanine or tryptophan at the end of this CDR3 makes a read error likely. CDR3 sequence reads: CASSATGNGNQPQHD. The CDR3 DNA follows: TGTGCCAGTAGTGCCACGGGGAACGGCAATCAGCCCCAGCATGAT. V and J are TRBV19 and TRBJ1-5; no reliable D call. The CDR3 consists of 15 residues. V lost 5 bases to trimming and J lost 2 bases, with 13 bases between them. Germline CDR1 and CDR2: LNHDA and SQIVND (reference sequence).

The CDR3 region is CASSSSDKGLTQYF. CDR3 in DNA: TGTGCCAGCAGCTCGTCGGACAAAGGCTTGACCCAGTACTTC. The chain employs TRBV5-4 and TRBJ2-5; the D gene is possibly TRBD1 (5 bases). The CDR3 consists of 14 residues. Germline lookup yields CDR1 SGHNT and CDR2 YYREEE (reference sequence). Trimming left V 3 bases short and J 7 bases short, with 16 bases between.

This chain uses TRBV9 with TRBJ2-3; a possible D gene is TRBD1 (7 bases). This CDR3 contains 15 residues. Germline V CDR1 and CDR2: SGDLS, YYNGEE. Trimming removed 3 bases from V and 2 bases from J, with 13 bases in between. Here the CDR3 reads CASSAAGQYTDTQYF. In DNA, the CDR3 is TGTGCCAGCAGCGCCGCGGGACAGTACACAGATACGCAGTATTTT.

The chain employs TRBV18 and TRBJ2-7; D perhaps matches TRBD2 (5 bases). The CDR3 covers 15 residues. Germline V gives CDR1 KGHSH, CDR2 LQKENI. V was shortened by 0 bases and J by 6 bases, with 15 bases between the two germline ends. The CDR3 coding sequence is TGTGCCAGCTCACCACCTTGGAGGACCCCGGGCGAGCAGTACTTC. Its protein is CASSPPWRTPGEQYF.

This clonotype occurred a few times. The J gene is TRBJ1-4, the V gene TRBV27; unclear D gene. Trimming took off 3 bases at V and 0 bases at J, with 11 bases between the two ends. Per germline, CDR1 MNHEY and CDR2 SMNVEV (reference sequence). This CDR3 has 16 amino acids. CDR3 nucleotides: TGTGCCAGCAGTTTCCTCACGCCGGCAACTAATGAAAAACTGTTTTTT. Its translation: CASSFLTPATNEKLFF. The whole variable domain, filled in from reference TRBV27 and TRBJ1-4, reads EAQVTQNPRYLITVTGKKLTVTCSQNMNHEYMSWYRQDPGLGLRQIYYSMNVEVTDKGDVPEGYKVSRKEKRNFPLILESPSPNQTSLYFCASSFLTPATNEKLFFGSGTQLSVL.

Only a few counts were recorded for this clonotype. The gene calls are TRBV11-1 and TRBJ2-7, with 8 bases that match TRBD1. The germline V gene encodes CDR1 SGHAT and CDR2 FQDESV (reference sequence). V was clipped by 5 bases and J by 4 bases; unmatched bases: 19. The CDR3 spans 18 residues. In DNA, the CDR3 is TGTGCCAGCAGCGCACTGGGTGGGGAGACAGGGGCGCCATACGAGCAGTACTTC. It codes for CASSALGGETGAPYEQYF.

This clonotype was recorded many times. V and J are TRBV5-5 and TRBJ2-5; TRBD2 matches 8 bases. Germline V gives CDR1 SGHKS, CDR2 YYEKEE (reference sequence). The V segment lost 5 bases and the J segment 5 bases; nucleotides outside the gene matches: 8. The CDR3 runs to 14 residues. CDR3: CASRISGIGETQYF. The CDR3 DNA reads as TGTGCCAGCAGAATTAGCGGGATTGGGGAGACCCAGTACTTC. Complete variable domain (other parts from reference TRBV5-5 and TRBJ2-5): DAGVTQSPTHLIKTRGQQVTLRCSPISGHKSVSWYQQVLGQGPQFIFQYYEKEERGRGNFPDRFSARQFPNYSSELNVNALLLGDSALYLCASRISGIGETQYFGPGTRLLVL.

This clonotype came up a few times. The chain is built from TRBV3-1 and TRBJ2-2; TRBD2 agrees at 8 bases. Germline trimming cut 2 bases from V and 4 bases from J; bases unmatched to any gene: 12. CDR1 LGHDT and CDR2 YNNKEL come from the germline V gene (reference sequence). This CDR3 is 18 amino acids long. The DNA for the CDR3 is TGTGCCAGCAGCCAACCGCCGGGACTAGGCGGGGGCACCGGGGAGCTGTTTTTT. Amino acids: CASSQPPGLGGGTGELFF.

This chain joins TRBV9 and TRBJ2-7; D may correspond to TRBD1 or TRBD2 (5 bases each). Germline assignment: CDR1 SGDLS and CDR2 YYNGEE. Deletions cut 4 bases from V and 5 bases from J, with 19 bases between. This CDR3 comprises 15 residues. CDR3 residues: CASSPGDGPMDEQYF. The CDR3, as DNA: TGTGCCAGCAGCCCCGGGGACGGACCCATGGACGAGCAGTACTTC.

There are a few counts of this clonotype. CDR3 in amino acids: CASSLRGTYSTDTQYF. The CDR3, as DNA: TGTGCCAGCAGTTTACGGGGGACGTATAGCACAGATACGCAGTATTTT. This chain joins TRBV27 and TRBJ2-3, with D possibly being TRBD2 (6 bases). The germline V gene has CDR1 MNHEY and CDR2 SMNVEV (reference sequence). There are 16 residues in the CDR3. The V end was cut by 2 bases, the J end by 0 bases, with 12 bases between.

This clonotype was observed many times. The chain employs TRBV20-1 and TRBJ2-2; 7 bases fit TRBD2. The V segment lost 6 bases and the J segment 2 bases; nucleotides outside the gene matches: 3. Germline V gene sequence: CDR1 DFQATT, CDR2 SNEGSKA (reference sequence). This CDR3 is built from 13 residues. The CDR3, as DNA: TGCAGTGCCCGACTAGCTAACACCGGGGAGCTGTTTTTT. Translating gives CSARLANTGELFF.

This clonotype was counted a few times. The CDR3 region is CASSQEMDRGSTDTQYF. CDR3 coding DNA: TGCGCCAGCAGCCAAGAAATGGACAGGGGTAGCACAGATACGCAGTATTTT. The J gene is TRBJ2-3, the V gene TRBV4-3, with 9 nucleotides matching TRBD1. The germline V gene has CDR1 LGHNA and CDR2 YSLEER. This CDR3 spans 17 amino acids. Trimming cost V 0 bases and J 0 bases; bases outside gene matches: 4.

In its sample, this clonotype was seen many times. This chain links TRBV5-1 with TRBJ2-7; no reliable D call. From germline, CDR1 is SGHRS and CDR2 YFSETQ. CDR3 length: 13 amino acids. V was trimmed by 0 bases and J by 2 bases, leaving 6 bases between them. Here the CDR3 DNA reads TGCGCCAGCAGCTTGGGGGCAGCCTACGAGCAGTACTTC. Translation gives CASSLGAAYEQYF.

This clonotype was detected many times. J is TRBJ2-7 and V is TRBV7-9; D gene uncertain. Per germline, CDR1 SEHNR and CDR2 FQNEAQ (reference sequence). This CDR3 has 11 amino acids. V shed 5 bases and J shed 2 bases, with 4 bases lying between them. The CDR3 loop is CASSLTYEQYF. CDR3 bases: TGTGCCAGCAGCCTCACCTACGAGCAGTACTTC.

This clonotype was seen only a few times. This sequence joins TRBV3-1 and TRBJ2-5, with D tentatively TRBD2 (6 bases). The germline V and J ends were trimmed by 0 bases and 2 bases, with 19 bases remaining between them. The CDR3 is 18 amino acids. The germline V gene has CDR1 LGHDT and CDR2 YNNKEL (reference sequence). CDR3 in amino acids: CASSQDIDRDSQQETQYF. The CDR3 region has the DNA TGTGCCAGCAGCCAAGATATTGACCGGGACTCCCAACAAGAGACCCAGTACTTC.

The rearrangement links TRBV28 to TRBJ2-7; D may be TRBD2 (6 bases). This CDR3 is built from 15 residues. The germline V gene has CDR1 MDHEN and CDR2 SYDVKM. V gave up 6 bases and J gave up 5 bases, with 20 bases separating them. CDR3 residues: CASSPRGSSNHEQYF. In DNA form, the CDR3 reads TGTGCCAGCAGCCCTCGGGGGAGCTCTAACCACGAGCAGTACTTC. Full variable domain (rest looked up from reference TRBV28 and TRBJ2-7): DVKVTQSSRYLVKRTGEKVFLECVQDMDHENMFWYRQDPGLGLRLIYFSYDVKMKEKGDIPEGYSVSREKKERFSLILESASTNQTSMYLCASSPRGSSNHEQYFGPGTRLTVT.

This chain uses TRBV28 with TRBJ2-7; 10 bases are shared with TRBD2. V was pared by 6 bases and J by 3 bases, with 8 bases of the junction left unmatched. CDR3 size: 15 residues. The germline CDR1 and CDR2 sequences are MDHEN and SYDVKM. The CDR3 reads CASRSSGGLFYEQYF. The CDR3 nucleotides read TGTGCCAGCAGGTCTAGCGGGGGACTTTTCTACGAGCAGTACTTC.

This clonotype came up a few times. The V call is TRBV7-3, the J call TRBJ2-7, with TRBD2 matching 9 bases. J lost 3 bases, V lost 4 bases, and 10 bases had no gene match. CDR3 length: 16 residues. The germline CDR1 and CDR2 sequences are SGHTA and FQGTGA. CDR3 sequence (DNA): TGTGCCAGCAGCTACGGGGCGGGAGGGGGAAGCTACGAGCAGTACTTC. Encoded protein: CASSYGAGGGSYEQYF.

This clonotype was seen at least ten times. The chain is built from TRBV11-2 and TRBJ2-7; the D gene is possibly TRBD2 (5 bases). The germline V gene encodes CDR1 SGHAT and CDR2 FQNNGV. V gave up 1 base and J gave up 6 bases, with 10 bases separating them. This CDR3 comprises 13 residues. CDR3 region: CASSLVRAGEQYF. The CDR3 DNA follows: TGTGCCAGCAGCTTAGTAAGGGCGGGCGAGCAGTACTTC.

This clonotype was counted many times. The chain has TRBV12-3 or TRBV12-4 and TRBJ2-2, with unresolved D. The CDR3 runs to 15 residues. Trimming took off 5 bases at V and 6 bases at J, with 16 bases between the two ends. The chain's CDR3 is CASSPTGPTPGELFF. In DNA form, the CDR3 reads TGTGCCAGCAGTCCAACCGGGCCTACCCCCGGGGAGCTGTTTTTT.